The entry that follows covers one TCR beta chain sequence. These data are taken from a study of patients and donors after allogeneic stem cell transplantation. Using its own MiXCR run on the RT-PCR reads, TCRdb lists one record per CDR3 protein. The sample carries approximately 98,000 distinct CDR3 sequences, about a third recorded once. Germline assignment: CDR1 SGHTA and CDR2 FQGNSA. This CDR3 is 17 amino acids long. V lost 5 bases to trimming and J lost 8 bases, with 24 bases between them. The receptor's source is a human donor who was either an allogeneic HSCT recipient or a stem cell or donor lymphocyte infusion donor (not recorded which). It is not recorded whose cells these are; they may come from a transplant donor. The chain couples TRBV7-2 to TRBJ1-4; D is perhaps TRBD1 (5 bases). The source material was blood, either unsorted or a sorted T cell fraction (not recorded which). CDR3 protein: CASSPQRRQSPAEKLFF. The CDR3 DNA reads as TGTGCCAGCAGCCCCCAGAGAAGACAGTCCCCCGCCGAAAAACTGTTTTTT.